This T cell receptor beta chain was profiled in a study of OX40 agonist ivuxolimab in advanced cancers. Clones were read by immunoSEQ multiplex PCR, and TCRdb kept only the in-frame ones, dropping some. Found here are 57,000 or so clones, around 86% of them singletons; the top ten hold 0.85% to 0.95%. Material: CD4+ or CD8+ T cells sorted from blood, obtained in a trial of the OX40 agonist ivuxolimab. This clonotype was obtained from an adult with an advanced solid tumor such as melanoma, head and neck, liver or kidney cancer.

CDR3 sequence (DNA): TGTGCCAGCTCACCATGGCCCCCTGGTAGAAGAGATACGCAGTATTTT. This gives the protein CASSPWPPGRRDTQYF. The gene calls are TRBV18 and TRBJ2-3; D is unclear. The CDR3 extends over 16 amino acids. CDR1 is KGHSH, CDR2 LQKENI, per germline. Trimming pared 2 bases from V and 5 bases from J, leaving 17 bases between.